These 10 T cell receptor beta chains were sequenced from one sample in a study of blood T cell repertoires in COVID-19. Here immunoSEQ multiplex PCR was the method, and the copy in TCRdb shows in-frame clones only, minus some. The repertoire holds roughly 150,000 clones, with 70% to 90% as singletons. Sequencing was done on a sample of peripheral blood. All receptors come from a human donor in a cohort sampled during active COVID-19.

The V and J genes are TRBV30 and TRBJ2-3, with a tentative D call TRBD1 (5 bases). The CDR3 contains 16 residues. Trimming removed 4 bases from V and 2 bases from J, with 19 bases in between. Germline V lookup: CDR1 GTSNPN, CDR2 SVGIG (reference sequence). The CDR3 loop is CAWTQGAIAATDTQYF. The CDR3 DNA sequence: TGTGCCTGGACCCAAGGGGCTATAGCAGCCACAGATACGCAGTATTTT. The whole variable domain, filled in from reference TRBV30 and TRBJ2-3, reads SQTIHQWPATLVQPVGSPLSLECTVEGTSNPNLYWYRQAAGRGLQLLFYSVGIGQISSEVPQNLSASRPQDRQFILSSKKLLLSDSGFYLCAWTQGAIAATDTQYFGPGTRLTVL.

The V gene is TRBV28, the J gene TRBJ1-5, with D tentatively TRBD1 (5 bases). V lost 2 bases and J 4 bases, leaving 9 bases between the germline ends. There are 14 residues in the CDR3. Germline V gene lookup returns CDR1 MDHEN and CDR2 SYDVKM. In DNA, the CDR3 is TGTGCCAGCAGTTTAAAGGCAGGGAATCAGCCCCAGCATTTT. Translation: CASSLKAGNQPQHF. The full variable domain, its missing parts supplied by reference TRBV28 and TRBJ1-5, is DVKVTQSSRYLVKRTGEKVFLECVQDMDHENMFWYRQDPGLGLRLIYFSYDVKMKEKGDIPEGYSVSREKKERFSLILESASTNQTSMYLCASSLKAGNQPQHFGDGTRLSIL.

The chain employs TRBV11-3 and TRBJ2-2; D is possibly TRBD1 (5 bases). Germline lookup yields CDR1 SGHNT and CDR2 YENEEA. CDR3 size: 15 residues. With 5 bases removed from V and 1 base from J, the gap between germline ends came to 11 bases. The CDR3 DNA reads as TGTGCCAGCAGCCCTATCGGACAGAACACCGGGGAGCTGTTTTTT. It encodes CASSPIGQNTGELFF.

This clone has more than one count but fewer than ten. The chain uses TRBV15 and TRBJ2-1, with D maybe TRBD1 (6 bases). The CDR3 length is 15 residues. V was clipped by 1 base and J by 8 bases, with 15 bases between them. Per germline, CDR1 LNHNV and CDR2 YYDKDF (reference sequence). Written as DNA, the CDR3 is TGTGCCACCAGCAGAGTCCAGGGGTCGGACCATGAGCAGTTCTTC. Protein sequence: CATSRVQGSDHEQFF.

The rearrangement joins TRBV7-3 to TRBJ2-7; 8 bases agree with TRBD1. The CDR3 contains 16 residues. Trimming at V came to 5 bases and at J to 4 bases, leaving 13 bases not matched to a gene. Germline assignment: CDR1 SGHTA and CDR2 FQGTGA. The DNA for the CDR3 is TGTGCCAGCAGCCACCCCGGACGGGACAGGTGTTACGAGCAGTACTTC. Protein product: CASSHPGRDRCYEQYF.

V is TRBV7-6 and J is TRBJ2-5; the D is unclear. This CDR3 is built from 15 residues. CDR1 is SGHVS and CDR2 is FNYEAQ in the germline V gene. V was shortened by 5 bases and J by 4 bases, with 17 bases between the two germline ends. The CDR3 protein is CASSPPRKRGETQYF. The CDR3 DNA reads TGTGCCAGCAGCCCCCCGCGAAAGAGAGGAGAGACCCAGTACTTC.

The chain employs TRBV10-3 and TRBJ1-6, with 9 nucleotides matching TRBD1. The trim removed 6 bases at V and 7 bases at J, leaving 4 bases unmatched. This CDR3 is 14 amino acids long. Germline assignment: CDR1 ENHRY and CDR2 SYGVKD. CDR3 nucleotides: TGTGCCATCAGAGGGACAGGGTTCAATTCACCCCTCCACTTT. It is translated as CAIRGTGFNSPLHF.

The chain recombines TRBV27 with TRBJ2-7, with TRBD1 matching 7 bases. Germline CDR1 reads MNHEY; CDR2 reads SMNVEV (reference sequence). V was clipped by 4 bases and J by 6 bases; unmatched bases: 3. The CDR3 runs to 12 residues. The CDR3 spells CASSYDRVEQYF. CDR3 sequence (DNA): TGTGCCAGCAGTTACGACAGGGTCGAGCAGTACTTC.

The CDR3 coding sequence is TGCGCCAGCAGCCAATGGGAGGGTGCAACCTACGAGCAGTACTTC. Protein sequence: CASSQWEGATYEQYF. The chain couples TRBV4-3 to TRBJ2-7, with 7 bases matching TRBD2. Trimming took 2 bases from V and 2 from J; bases not matched to a gene: 6. The CDR3 extends over 15 amino acids. Per germline, CDR1 LGHNA and CDR2 YSLEER.

J is TRBJ2-1 and V is TRBV18; 11 bases are shared with TRBD2. The CDR3 totals 16 residues. Germline V CDR1 and CDR2: KGHSH, LQKENI. V lost 3 bases, J lost 3 bases, and 4 bases stayed unmatched. CDR3 nucleotides: TGTGCCAGCTCACCGCTAGCGGGGGGAATCTACAATGAGCAGTTCTTC. Protein sequence: CASSPLAGGIYNEQFF.